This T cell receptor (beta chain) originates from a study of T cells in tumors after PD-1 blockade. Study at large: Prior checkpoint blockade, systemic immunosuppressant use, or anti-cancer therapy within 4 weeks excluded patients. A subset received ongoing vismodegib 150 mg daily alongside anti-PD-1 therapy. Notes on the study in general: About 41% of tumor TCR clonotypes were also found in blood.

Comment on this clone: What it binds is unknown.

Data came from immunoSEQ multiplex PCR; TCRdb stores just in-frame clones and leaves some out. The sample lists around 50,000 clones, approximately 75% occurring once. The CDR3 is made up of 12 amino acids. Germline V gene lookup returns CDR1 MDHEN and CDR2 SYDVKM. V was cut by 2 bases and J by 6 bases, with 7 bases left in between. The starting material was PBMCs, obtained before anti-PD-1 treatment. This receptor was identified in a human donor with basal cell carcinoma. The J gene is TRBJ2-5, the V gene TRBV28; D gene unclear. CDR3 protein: CASSLEGKTQYF. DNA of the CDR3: TGTGCCAGCAGTTTAGAAGGGAAGACCCAGTACTTC.